Presented here are 11 T cell receptor beta chains from one specimen sequenced in a study of PD-L1 blockade in urothelial cancer. Using immunoSEQ multiplex PCR, the repertoire was profiled, and TCRdb retains in-frame clones only, with some absent. The sample contains about 490 clones, around 25% of which appear only once. The source material was tumor tissue, sampled before atezolizumab (anti-PD-L1) treatment. The receptors derive from a man in his sixties with urothelial cancer.

The genes are TRBV28 and TRBJ1-1; TRBD1 is a possible D gene (6 bases). V lost 1 base, J lost 4 bases, and 13 bases lay in between. This CDR3 has 15 amino acids. Germline CDR1 MDHEN, CDR2 SYDVKM. DNA for the CDR3: TGTGCCAGCAGTTTATCGAGGACAGCCGGCACTGAAGCTTTCTTT. Translating gives CASSLSRTAGTEAFF.

V is TRBV15 and J is TRBJ2-1; D is uncertain. Trimming removed 0 bases from V and 7 bases from J, with 13 bases in between. CDR3 length: 15 amino acids. Germline V gene lookup returns CDR1 LNHNV and CDR2 YYDKDF (reference sequence). The CDR3 bases are TGTGCCACCAGCAGAGAGGGCTTCGGCTTAAATGAGCAGTTCTTC. This encodes CATSREGFGLNEQFF.

V is TRBV29-1 and J is TRBJ1-3; TRBD1 is a possible D gene (5 bases). V dropped 7 bases and J dropped 4 bases, with 11 bases sitting between them. Per the germline V gene, CDR1 is SQVTM and CDR2 is ANQGSEA. This CDR3 comprises 12 residues. Written as DNA, the CDR3 is TGCAGCGCGGGGCGGCAGGGAAACACCATATATTTT. Its translation is CSAGRQGNTIYF.

The chain carries TRBV10-2 and TRBJ2-3, with 8 bases fitting TRBD2. V dropped 3 bases and J dropped 5; count of bases not matched to a gene: 4. Germline V gives CDR1 WSHSY, CDR2 SAAADI. The CDR3 has 14 amino acids. The CDR3 sequence is CASSDGGAVDTQYF. CDR3 nucleotide sequence: TGCGCCAGCAGTGACGGGGGGGCGGTAGATACGCAGTATTTT.

V is TRBV29-1 and J is TRBJ1-1, with D possibly being TRBD1 (5 bases). Germline CDR1 SQVTM, CDR2 ANQGSEA. Between the trimmed V and J ends, which lost 6 bases and 4 bases, there was a span of 15 bases. The CDR3 covers 13 residues. CDR3 residues: CSVTRGGGTEAFF. In DNA, the CDR3 is TGCAGCGTAACGCGGGGGGGAGGCACTGAAGCTTTCTTT.

Only a few counts were recorded for this clone. The chain joins TRBV11-3 to TRBJ2-3; 7 nucleotides align to TRBD2. This CDR3 is built from 15 residues. The ends lost 1 base at V and 3 bases at J; junction bases unmatched: 4. Germline lookup yields CDR1 SGHNT and CDR2 YENEEA. The CDR3 DNA reads TGTGCCAGCAGCTTAGGGGGCGGGAGAACAGATACGCAGTATTTT. It specifies CASSLGGGRTDTQYF.

This rearrangement joins TRBV29-1 to TRBJ1-2; D is uncertain. CDR1 is SQVTM, CDR2 ANQGSEA, per germline. Trimming removed 7 bases from V and 4 bases from J, with 22 bases in between. The CDR3 sequence is 15 residues long. The CDR3, as DNA: TGCAGCGCCCTGAAGTGGGAAAAAGAGGGCTATGGCTACACCTTC. This encodes CSALKWEKEGYGYTF.

This clone ranks as medium-sized. This chain joins TRBV11-3 and TRBJ1-2; TRBD1 agrees at 7 bases. V gave up 4 bases and J gave up 6 bases; unmatched junction bases: 11. The CDR3 is made up of 15 amino acids. Germline loops: CDR1 SGHNT, CDR2 YENEEA. This chain's CDR3 is CASSSARDRVDGYTF. The CDR3 DNA follows: TGTGCCAGCAGCTCTGCGCGAGACAGGGTAGATGGCTACACCTTC. The full variable domain, with the rest looked up from reference TRBV11-3 and TRBJ1-2, is EAGVVQSPRYKIIEKKQPVAFWCNPISGHNTLYWYLQNLGQGPELLIRYENEEAVDDSQLPKDRFSAERLKGVDSTLKIQPAELGDSAVYLCASSSARDRVDGYTFGSGTRLTVV.

The chain has TRBV19 and TRBJ1-1; D remains unclear. V lost 3 bases, J lost 8 bases, and 13 bases lay in between. Germline assignment: CDR1 LNHDA and CDR2 SQIVND (reference sequence). The CDR3 totals 13 residues. DNA for the CDR3: TGTGCCAGTAGTATTAGTAGCGGGTACGAAGCTTTCTTT. This encodes CASSISSGYEAFF.

A few counts support this clone. This chain links TRBV23-1 with TRBJ1-2; a possible D gene is TRBD1 (5 bases). TRBV23-1 falls under the ORF class, with uncertain function. This CDR3 spans 14 amino acids. V lost 6 bases to trimming and J lost 4 bases, with 15 bases between them. CDR3 sequence: CASSPSTALYGYTF. The CDR3 nucleotides are TGCGCCAGCAGCCCTTCGACAGCCCTCTATGGCTACACCTTC.

This clone was seen only a few times. The rearrangement uses TRBV19 and TRBJ2-2; 7 bases align to TRBD2. The junction had 10 bases not matched to a gene; V was cut back by 7 bases and J by 2 bases. The germline V gene encodes CDR1 LNHDA and CDR2 SQIVND (reference sequence). The CDR3 totals 16 residues. CDR3 DNA: TGTGCCAGTACCTCGGAGGGGAGGGCTAACACCGGGGAGCTGTTTTTT. It translates to CASTSEGRANTGELFF.